These T cell receptor beta chains were read from a single sample in a study of beta chain features in type 1 diabetes. Sequenced by immunoSEQ multiplex PCR; TCRdb stores in-frame clones only, minus some. The table lists some 250,000 clones, about 30% of them singletons, with roughly 4% in the top ten. The specimen sequenced was central memory CD4+ T cells from blood. The origin of the receptors is a man aged 30 to 39 in good health. Both conserved end residues are part of each CDR3. Fields, in order: V gene, J gene, D gene, clone size, CDR3 protein, CDR3 DNA. The D gene is left open where the match is weak. The size entry is marked missing in some rows and otherwise reads once, few, many or a size class.

V: TRBV7-9; J: TRBJ1-6; D: NA; size: NA; CDR3: CASSLVLGGNSPLHF; DNA: TGTGCCAGCAGCTTAGTTCTCGGGGGCAATTCACCCCTCCACTTT
V: TRBV7-9; J: TRBJ2-2; D: TRBD1; size: NA; CDR3: CASSPLRDRNTGELFF; DNA: TGTGCCAGCAGCCCCCTCCGGGACAGGAACACCGGGGAGCTGTTTTTT
V: TRBV7-2; J: TRBJ2-3; D: TRBD1; size: NA; CDR3: CASSSAGQGRADTQYF; DNA: TGTGCCAGCAGCTCCGCCGGACAGGGGAGGGCAGATACGCAGTATTTT
V: TRBV7-8; J: TRBJ2-1; D: NA; size: few; CDR3: CASSSNNEQFF; DNA: TGTGCCAGCAGCAGTAACAATGAGCAGTTCTTC
V: TRBV14; J: TRBJ2-3; D: NA; size: few; CDR3: CASSLTPPPDTQYF; DNA: TGTGCCAGCAGCCTCACCCCCCCGCCGGATACGCAGTATTTT
V: TRBV11-2; J: TRBJ2-3; D: NA; size: NA; CDR3: CASSPEPTDTQYF; DNA: TGTGCCAGCAGCCCCGAACCCACAGATACGCAGTATTTT
V: TRBV10-3; J: TRBJ2-1; D: TRBD2; size: many; CDR3: CAITRGGSLMDEQFF; DNA: TGTGCCATCACCCGGGGGGGCAGTCTAATGGATGAGCAGTTCTTC
V: TRBV28; J: TRBJ2-7; D: NA; size: NA; CDR3: CASSYGDYEQYF; DNA: TGTGCCAGCAGCTACGGGGACTACGAGCAGTACTTC
V: TRBV5-6; J: TRBJ2-3; D: TRBD2; size: few; CDR3: CASSLLAGGADTQYF; DNA: TGTGCCAGCAGCTTACTAGCGGGAGGCGCAGATACGCAGTATTTT
V: TRBV28; J: TRBJ2-7; D: NA; size: many; CDR3: CASSGRSYEQYF; DNA: TGTGCCAGCAGTGGCAGATCCTACGAGCAGTACTTC
V: TRBV11-2; J: TRBJ2-7; D: NA; size: NA; CDR3: CASTASPPPGEQYF; DNA: TGTGCCAGCACAGCATCCCCGCCCCCCGGCGAGCAGTACTTC
V: TRBV15; J: TRBJ2-3; D: NA; size: many; CDR3: CATSSMRSTDTQYF; DNA: TGTGCCACCAGCAGTATGCGGAGCACAGATACGCAGTATTTT
V: TRBV29-1; J: TRBJ2-7; D: TRBD2; size: few; CDR3: CSVEDRGTSLDEQYF; DNA: TGCAGCGTTGAAGATAGGGGGACTAGCCTCGACGAGCAGTACTTC
V: TRBV28; J: TRBJ2-7; D: TRBD2; size: few; CDR3: CASSPQAGGRYEQYF; DNA: TGTGCCAGCAGTCCCCAGGCGGGAGGTCGATACGAGCAGTACTTC
V: TRBV13; J: TRBJ1-1; D: NA; size: NA; CDR3: CASSLDPNTEAFF; DNA: TGTGCCAGCAGCTTAGATCCAAACACTGAAGCTTTCTTT
V: TRBV4-3; J: TRBJ2-2; D: NA; size: many; CDR3: CASSQVRWAAGELFF; DNA: TGCGCCAGCAGCCAAGTCCGGTGGGCAGCCGGGGAGCTGTTTTTT
V: TRBV6-5; J: TRBJ2-7; D: NA; size: NA; CDR3: CASSQGRGTYEQYF; DNA: TGTGCCAGCAGCCAGGGCCGGGGGACCTACGAGCAGTACTTC
V: TRBV5-1; J: TRBJ2-7; D: TRBD1; size: few; CDR3: CASSTGQGGYEQYF; DNA: TGCGCCAGCAGCACGGGACAGGGTGGCTACGAGCAGTACTTC
V: TRBV7-8; J: TRBJ1-2; D: NA; size: NA; CDR3: CASSPPDGSYGYTF; DNA: TGTGCCAGCAGCCCCCCGGACGGATCCTATGGCTACACCTTC
V: TRBV7-2; J: TRBJ2-1; D: TRBD2; size: few; CDR3: CASSLTGGRLNEQFF; DNA: TGTGCCAGCAGCTTAACGGGAGGGCGGCTCAATGAGCAGTTCTTC
V: TRBV7-9; J: TRBJ2-3; D: NA; size: NA; CDR3: CASCRRRATDTQYF; DNA: TGTGCCAGCTGTCGGCGTAGAGCGACAGATACGCAGTATTTT
V: TRBV4-1; J: TRBJ1-2; D: NA; size: few; CDR3: CASSQVKGANYGYTF; DNA: TGCGCCAGCAGCCAAGTCAAGGGTGCTAACTATGGCTACACCTTC
V: TRBV5-1; J: TRBJ1-2; D: NA; size: NA; CDR3: CASSLEANYGYTF; DNA: TGCGCCAGCAGCTTGGAGGCTAACTATGGCTACACCTTC
V: TRBV11-2; J: TRBJ2-4; D: NA; size: NA; CDR3: CASSLGYAKNIQYF; DNA: TGTGCCAGCAGCTTGGGCTATGCCAAAAACATTCAGTACTTC
V: TRBV5-6; J: TRBJ1-2; D: NA; size: few; CDR3: CASSSGFFTGQGYGYTF; DNA: TGTGCCAGCAGCTCGGGATTTTTTACGGGACAAGGCTATGGCTACACCTTC